The rows below give T cell receptor beta chains drawn from one sample of a study of blood T cell repertoires in COVID-19. Assay: immunoSEQ multiplex PCR; the TCRdb copy retains only in-frame clones and omits some. The sample has 200,000 to 300,000 clones, 88% seen once. The material sequenced was PBMCs or T cells enriched from blood (not recorded which). The receptor set was obtained from a woman between 40 and 50 years old with acute COVID-19. Both conserved end residues are part of each CDR3. A D gene is named only where the DNA matches it firmly. Expanded clones are given a class, and other clones once, few, many or no size at all.

size,D,V,J,length,CDR3,DNA
-,-,TRBV6-2/TRBV6-3,TRBJ1-1,15,CASSYGQIMNTEAFF,TGTGCCAGCAGTTATGGACAGATCATGAACACTGAAGCTTTCTTT
medium-sized,-,TRBV12-3/TRBV12-4,TRBJ1-1,13,CASSWGGNTEAFF,TGTGCCAGCAGTTGGGGGGGGAACACTGAAGCTTTCTTT
-,-,TRBV3-1/TRBV3-2,TRBJ2-3,14,CASSQPGFTDTQYF,TGTGCCAGCAGCCAGCCGGGATTCACAGATACGCAGTATTTT
-,-,TRBV27,TRBJ1-1,14,CASSRGGPDTEAFF,TGTGCCAGCAGTAGGGGGGGGCCGGACACTGAAGCTTTCTTT
once,-,TRBV12-3/TRBV12-4,TRBJ2-3,11,CASSPSDTQYF,TGTGCCAGCAGCCCGTCGGATACGCAGTATTTT
-,-,TRBV4-3,TRBJ1-2,15,CASSQDFATDYGYTF,TGCGCCAGCAGCCAAGATTTCGCGACAGACTATGGCTACACCTTC
-,-,TRBV4-1,TRBJ2-3,13,CASSPLAADTQYF,TGCGCCAGCAGCCCCCTGGCCGCAGATACGCAGTATTTT
-,-,TRBV6-5,TRBJ1-1,14,CASSYSTGMGEAFF,TGTGCCAGCAGTTACTCTACAGGGATGGGTGAAGCTTTCTTT
-,TRBD1,TRBV3-1/TRBV3-2,TRBJ1-2,15,CASSGPGQGAYGYTF,TGTGCCAGCAGCGGGCCGGGACAGGGGGCCTATGGCTACACCTTC
-,TRBD1,TRBV29-1,TRBJ2-7,14,CSVDKAGGVDEQYF,TGCAGCGTTGATAAGGCAGGGGGTGTCGACGAGCAGTACTTC
-,-,TRBV12-3/TRBV12-4,TRBJ2-7,13,CASRAGTSYEQYF,TGTGCCAGCAGGGCCGGGACATCCTACGAGCAGTACTTC
-,-,TRBV30,TRBJ1-6,16,CAWSVTGSSYNSPLHF,TGTGCCTGGAGTGTAACAGGGAGCTCCTATAATTCACCCCTCCACTTT
-,TRBD2,TRBV27,TRBJ2-1,14,CASRAGGPVHEQFF,TGTGCCAGCAGAGCGGGGGGGCCGGTACATGAGCAGTTCTTC
-,TRBD1,TRBV7-9,TRBJ1-3,16,CASSYLTGPSGNTIYF,TGTGCCAGCAGCTATTTGACAGGGCCCTCTGGAAACACCATATATTTT
-,-,TRBV2,TRBJ2-2,14,CASSADTYTGELFF,TGTGCCAGCAGTGCGGACACGTACACCGGGGAGCTGTTTTTT
-,TRBD1,TRBV18,TRBJ1-5,13,CASSPTRTGPQHF,TGTGCCAGCTCACCTACACGGACAGGGCCCCAGCATTTT
-,TRBD1,TRBV7-8,TRBJ1-2,17,CASSLALTGAGSYGYTF,TGTGCCAGCAGCTTGGCCCTGACAGGGGCGGGTAGCTATGGCTACACCTTC
-,-,TRBV24-1,TRBJ2-1,15,CATSDLVRAGNEQFF,TGTGCCACCAGTGATTTGGTCAGGGCTGGCAATGAGCAGTTCTTC
-,TRBD1,TRBV12-3/TRBV12-4,TRBJ2-1,13,CASRGQGWNEQFF,TGTGCCAGCAGGGGACAGGGCTGGAATGAGCAGTTCTTC
-,-,TRBV19,TRBJ2-5,11,CASSSQETQYF,TGTGCCAGTAGTTCCCAGGAGACCCAGTACTTC
-,-,TRBV19,TRBJ1-2,15,CASSSSRDWLFGYTF,TGTGCCAGTAGTAGCAGCCGGGACTGGCTATTTGGCTACACCTTC
-,TRBD1,TRBV18,TRBJ1-2,15,CASSPRDRVNYGYTF,TGTGCCAGCTCACCCAGGGACAGGGTTAACTATGGCTACACCTTC